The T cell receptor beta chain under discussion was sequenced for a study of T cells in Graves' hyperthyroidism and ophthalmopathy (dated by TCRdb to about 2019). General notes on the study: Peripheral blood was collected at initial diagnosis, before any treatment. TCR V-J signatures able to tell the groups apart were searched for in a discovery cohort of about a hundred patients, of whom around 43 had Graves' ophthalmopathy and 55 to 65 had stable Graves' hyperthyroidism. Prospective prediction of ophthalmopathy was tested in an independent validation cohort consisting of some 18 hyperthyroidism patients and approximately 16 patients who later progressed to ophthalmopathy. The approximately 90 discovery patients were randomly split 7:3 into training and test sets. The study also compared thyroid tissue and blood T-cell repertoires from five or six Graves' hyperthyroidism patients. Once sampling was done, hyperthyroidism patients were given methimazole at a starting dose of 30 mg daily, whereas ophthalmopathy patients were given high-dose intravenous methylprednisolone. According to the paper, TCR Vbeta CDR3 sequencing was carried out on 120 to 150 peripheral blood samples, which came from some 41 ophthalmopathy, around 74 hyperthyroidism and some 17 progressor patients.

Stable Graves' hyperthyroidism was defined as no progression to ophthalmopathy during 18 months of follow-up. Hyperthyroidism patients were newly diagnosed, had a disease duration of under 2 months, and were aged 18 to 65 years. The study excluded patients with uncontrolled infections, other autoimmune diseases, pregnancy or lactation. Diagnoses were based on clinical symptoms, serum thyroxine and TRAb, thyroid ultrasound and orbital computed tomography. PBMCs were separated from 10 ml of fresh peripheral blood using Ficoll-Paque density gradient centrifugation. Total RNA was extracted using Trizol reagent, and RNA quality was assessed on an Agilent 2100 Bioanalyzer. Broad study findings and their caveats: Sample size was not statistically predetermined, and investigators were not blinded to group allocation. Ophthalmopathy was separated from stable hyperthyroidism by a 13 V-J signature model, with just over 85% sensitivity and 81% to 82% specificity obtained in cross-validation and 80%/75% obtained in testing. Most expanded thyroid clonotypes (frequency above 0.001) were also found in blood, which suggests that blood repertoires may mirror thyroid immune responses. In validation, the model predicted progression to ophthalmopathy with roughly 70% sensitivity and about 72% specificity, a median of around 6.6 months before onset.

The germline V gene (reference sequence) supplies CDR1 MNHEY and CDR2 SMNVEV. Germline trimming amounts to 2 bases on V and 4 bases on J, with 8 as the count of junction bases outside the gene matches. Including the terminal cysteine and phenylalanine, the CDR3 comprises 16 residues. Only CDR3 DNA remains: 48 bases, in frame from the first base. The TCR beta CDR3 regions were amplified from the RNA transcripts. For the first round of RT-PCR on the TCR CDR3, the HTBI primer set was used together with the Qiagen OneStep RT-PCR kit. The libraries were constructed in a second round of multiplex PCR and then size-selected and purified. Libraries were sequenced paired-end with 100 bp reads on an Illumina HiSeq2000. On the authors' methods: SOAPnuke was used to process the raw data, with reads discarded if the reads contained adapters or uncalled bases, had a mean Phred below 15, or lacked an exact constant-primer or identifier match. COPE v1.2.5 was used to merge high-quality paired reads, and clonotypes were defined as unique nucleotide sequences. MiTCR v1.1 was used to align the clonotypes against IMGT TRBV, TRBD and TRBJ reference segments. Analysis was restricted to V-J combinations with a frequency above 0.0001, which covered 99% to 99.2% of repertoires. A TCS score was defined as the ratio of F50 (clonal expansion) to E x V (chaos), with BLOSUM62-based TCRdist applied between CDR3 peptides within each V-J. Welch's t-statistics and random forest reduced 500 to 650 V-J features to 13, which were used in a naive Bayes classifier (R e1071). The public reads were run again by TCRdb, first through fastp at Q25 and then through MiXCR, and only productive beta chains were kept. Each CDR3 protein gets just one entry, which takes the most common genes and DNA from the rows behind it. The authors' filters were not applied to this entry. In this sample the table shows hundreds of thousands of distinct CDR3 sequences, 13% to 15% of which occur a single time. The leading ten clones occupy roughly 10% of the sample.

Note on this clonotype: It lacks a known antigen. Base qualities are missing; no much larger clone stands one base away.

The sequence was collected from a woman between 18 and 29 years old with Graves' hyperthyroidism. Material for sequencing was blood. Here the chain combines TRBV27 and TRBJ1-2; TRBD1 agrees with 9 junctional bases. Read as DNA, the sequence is TGTGCCAGCAGTTTAACCCGGACAGGGGCCCGCTATGGCTACACCTTC. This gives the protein CASSLTRTGARYGYTF.